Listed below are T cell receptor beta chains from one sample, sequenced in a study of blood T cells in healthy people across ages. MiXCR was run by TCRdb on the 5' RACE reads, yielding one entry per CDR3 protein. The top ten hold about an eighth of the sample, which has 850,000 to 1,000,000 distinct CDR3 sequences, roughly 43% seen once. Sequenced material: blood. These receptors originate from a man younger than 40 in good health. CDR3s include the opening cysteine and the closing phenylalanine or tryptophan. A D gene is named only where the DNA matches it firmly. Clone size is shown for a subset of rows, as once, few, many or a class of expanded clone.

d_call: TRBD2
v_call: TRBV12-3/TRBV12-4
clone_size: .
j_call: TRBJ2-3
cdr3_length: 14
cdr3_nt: TGTGCCAGCAGACTTGCCGGGAGGGCAGATACGCAGTATTTT
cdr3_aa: CASRLAGRADTQYF

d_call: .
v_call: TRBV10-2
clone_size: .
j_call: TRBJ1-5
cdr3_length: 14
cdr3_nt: TGCGCCACCATTGACAGGAATAGCAATCAGCCCCAGCATTTT
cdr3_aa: CATIDRNSNQPQHF

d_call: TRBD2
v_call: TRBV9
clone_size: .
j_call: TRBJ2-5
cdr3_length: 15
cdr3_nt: TGTGCCAGCAGCGTCGCTCTCGGGACTAGTGGGACCCAGTACTTC
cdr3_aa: CASSVALGTSGTQYF

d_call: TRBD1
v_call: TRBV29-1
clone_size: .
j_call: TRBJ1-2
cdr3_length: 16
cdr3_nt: TGCAGCGTTGAAGATCAGAGTACAGGGGGCGCCTATGGCTACACCTTC
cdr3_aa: CSVEDQSTGGAYGYTF

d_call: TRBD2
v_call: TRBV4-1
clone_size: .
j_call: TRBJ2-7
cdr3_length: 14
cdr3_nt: TGCGCCAGCAGCCAAGGACTAGCACCCTACGAGCAGTACTTC
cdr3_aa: CASSQGLAPYEQYF

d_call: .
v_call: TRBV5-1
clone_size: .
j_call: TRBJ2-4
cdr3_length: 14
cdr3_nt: TGCGCCAGCAGCTTGTTGGGGGACAAAAACATTCAGTACTTC
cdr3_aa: CASSLLGDKNIQYF

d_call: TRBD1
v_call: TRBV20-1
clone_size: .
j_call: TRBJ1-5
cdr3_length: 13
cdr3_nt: TGCAGTGCCAGAGGACAGGGGGCAGGACCCCAGCATTTT
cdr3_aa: CSARGQGAGPQHF

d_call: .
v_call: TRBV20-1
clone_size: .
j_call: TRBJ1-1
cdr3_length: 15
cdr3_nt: TGCAGTGCTAAGGTACAGGACGACCTGGAGGTTATGGCTTTCTTT
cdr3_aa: CSAKVQDDLEVMAFF

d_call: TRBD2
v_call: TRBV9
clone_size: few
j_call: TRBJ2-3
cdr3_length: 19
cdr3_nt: TGTGCCAGCAGCGTAGGGGTCCGCTTAGCGGGGGGGCGAACAGATACGCAGTATTTT
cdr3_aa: CASSVGVRLAGGRTDTQYF

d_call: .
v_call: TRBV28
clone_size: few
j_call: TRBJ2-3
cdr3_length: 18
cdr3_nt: TGTGCCAGCAGTTTTCTTCGTCCAGGTGCGACCCTCACAGATACGCAGTATTTT
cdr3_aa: CASSFLRPGATLTDTQYF

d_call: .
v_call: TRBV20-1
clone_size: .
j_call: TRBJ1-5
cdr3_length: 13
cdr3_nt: TGCAGTGCTTGGGACGGAGTGAGGCAGCCCCAGCATTTT
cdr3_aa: CSAWDGVRQPQHF

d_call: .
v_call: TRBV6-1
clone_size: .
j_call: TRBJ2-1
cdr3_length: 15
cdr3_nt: TGTGCCAGCAGAAGGTCCGGGGGCCGGTACAATGAGCAGTTCTTC
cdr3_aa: CASRRSGGRYNEQFF

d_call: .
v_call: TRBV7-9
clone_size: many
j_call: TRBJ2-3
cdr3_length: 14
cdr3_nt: TGTGCCAGCAGCTTAGCGGGGGTCACAGATACGCAGTATTTT
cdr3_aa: CASSLAGVTDTQYF

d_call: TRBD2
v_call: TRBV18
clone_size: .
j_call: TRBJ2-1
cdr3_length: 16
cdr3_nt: TGTGCCAGCTCCGCAGTGGTAGCGGGGGGGCAGAATGAGCAGTTCTTC
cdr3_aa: CASSAVVAGGQNEQFF

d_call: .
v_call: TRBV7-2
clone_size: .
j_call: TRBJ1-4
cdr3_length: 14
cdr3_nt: TGTGCCAGCAGCTGGTCCGGGGGTGGTGAAAAACTGTTTTTT
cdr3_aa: CASSWSGGGEKLFF

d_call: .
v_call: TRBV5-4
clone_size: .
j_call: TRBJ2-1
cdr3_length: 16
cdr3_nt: TGTGCCAGCATCCCTAGCGGAGACAGGGAGGTCCATGAGCAGTTCTTC
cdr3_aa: CASIPSGDREVHEQFF

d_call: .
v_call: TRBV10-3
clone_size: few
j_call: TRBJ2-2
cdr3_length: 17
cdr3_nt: TGTGCCATCAGTGTAACCAGTGGTCTACTGTCTAAGGGGGAGCTGTTTTTT
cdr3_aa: CAISVTSGLLSKGELFF

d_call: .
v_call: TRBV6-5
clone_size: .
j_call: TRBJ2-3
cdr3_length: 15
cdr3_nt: TGTGCCAGCAGGGGCTTTAGGGGGGGAACAGATACGCAGTATTTT
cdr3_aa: CASRGFRGGTDTQYF

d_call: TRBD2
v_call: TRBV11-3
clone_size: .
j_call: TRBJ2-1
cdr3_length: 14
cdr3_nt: TGTGCCGGCAGCGGGGGCGAATCCTACAATGAGCAGTTCTTC
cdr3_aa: CAGSGGESYNEQFF

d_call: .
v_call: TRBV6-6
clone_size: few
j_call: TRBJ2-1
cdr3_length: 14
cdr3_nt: TGTGCCAGCAGCTTGACACTTGGTTTAAATGAGCAGTTCTTC
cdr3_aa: CASSLTLGLNEQFF

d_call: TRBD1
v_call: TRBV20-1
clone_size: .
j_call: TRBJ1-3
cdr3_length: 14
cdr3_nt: TGCAGTGCGGAAGCAGGGGGCTCTGGAAACACCATATATTTT
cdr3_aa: CSAEAGGSGNTIYF

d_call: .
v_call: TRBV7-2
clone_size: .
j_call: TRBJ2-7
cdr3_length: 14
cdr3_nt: TGTGCCAGCAGCTTAGTCAGGGAAGCCTACGAGCAGTACTTC
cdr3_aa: CASSLVREAYEQYF

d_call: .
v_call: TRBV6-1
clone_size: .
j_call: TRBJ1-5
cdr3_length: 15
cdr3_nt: TGTGCCAGCAGTATCCAGGACAGCTCCAATCAGCCCCAGCATTTT
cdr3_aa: CASSIQDSSNQPQHF

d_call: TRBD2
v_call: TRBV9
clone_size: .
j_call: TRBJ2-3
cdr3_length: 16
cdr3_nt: TGTGCCAGCAGCGTAGTAGCGGGGGGCAGCACAGATACGCAGTATTTT
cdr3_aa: CASSVVAGGSTDTQYF

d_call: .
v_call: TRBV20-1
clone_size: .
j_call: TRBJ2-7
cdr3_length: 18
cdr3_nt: TGCAGTGCTAGGGGTCAGGGGCCGTTAGTTGTTCTTTCAAGCGAGCAGTACTTC
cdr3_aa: CSARGQGPLVVLSSEQYF

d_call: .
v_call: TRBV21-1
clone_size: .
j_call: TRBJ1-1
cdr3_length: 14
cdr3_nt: TGTGCCAGCAGCAAAGCGCCGATTACCACTGAAGCTTTCTTT
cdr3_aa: CASSKAPITTEAFF

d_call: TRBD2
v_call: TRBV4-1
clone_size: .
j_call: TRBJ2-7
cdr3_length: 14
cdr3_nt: TGCGCCAGCAGCCAAGATCTAGCGGTATACGAGCAGTACTTC
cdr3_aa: CASSQDLAVYEQYF

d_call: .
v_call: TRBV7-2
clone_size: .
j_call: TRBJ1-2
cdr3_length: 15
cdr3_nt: TGTGCCAGCAGCCGACCCGGACTTAAGCGGTATGGCTACACCTTC
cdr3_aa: CASSRPGLKRYGYTF

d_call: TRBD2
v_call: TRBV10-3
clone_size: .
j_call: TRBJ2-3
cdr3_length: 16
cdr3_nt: TGTGCCATCAGTGACGGAGCGGGGGATAGCACAGATACGCAGTATTTT
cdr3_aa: CAISDGAGDSTDTQYF

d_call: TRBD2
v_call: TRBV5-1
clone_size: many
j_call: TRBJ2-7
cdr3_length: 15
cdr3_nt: TGCGCCAGCAGCTTGGAAAGCGGGGGAAACTACGAGCAGTACTTC
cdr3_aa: CASSLESGGNYEQYF

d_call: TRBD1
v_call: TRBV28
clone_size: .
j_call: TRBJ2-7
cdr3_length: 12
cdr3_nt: TGTGCCACCCTGGGACAGTCCTACGAGCAGTACTTC
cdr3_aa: CATLGQSYEQYF

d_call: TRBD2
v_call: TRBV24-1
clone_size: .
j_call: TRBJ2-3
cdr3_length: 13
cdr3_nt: TGTGCCACCTTTAGCGGGAACACAGATACGCAGTATTTT
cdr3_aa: CATFSGNTDTQYF

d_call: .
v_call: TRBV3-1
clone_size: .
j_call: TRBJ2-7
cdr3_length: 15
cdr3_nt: TGTGCCGGCAGCCAGGTCGCAAGTCCCTTCTACGAGCAGTACTTC
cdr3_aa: CAGSQVASPFYEQYF

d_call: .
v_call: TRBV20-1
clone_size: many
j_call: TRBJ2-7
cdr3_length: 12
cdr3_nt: TGCAGTGCTAGGAAACAGGTTCCCGAGCAGTACTTC
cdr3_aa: CSARKQVPEQYF

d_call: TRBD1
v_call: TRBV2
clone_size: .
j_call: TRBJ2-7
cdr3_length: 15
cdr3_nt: TGTGCCAGCAGCGGAACAGACAGGGTAACCTACGAGCAGTACTTC
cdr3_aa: CASSGTDRVTYEQYF

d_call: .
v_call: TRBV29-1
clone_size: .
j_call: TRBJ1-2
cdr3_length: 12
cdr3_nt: TGCAGCGTTGGGGGGGAAGGCTATGGCTACACCTTC
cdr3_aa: CSVGGEGYGYTF

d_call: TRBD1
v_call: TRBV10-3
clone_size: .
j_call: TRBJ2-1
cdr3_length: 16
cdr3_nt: TGTGCCATCAGTGAGTGGAGACAGGGGGCTGGTGGTGAGCAGTTCTTC
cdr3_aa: CAISEWRQGAGGEQFF

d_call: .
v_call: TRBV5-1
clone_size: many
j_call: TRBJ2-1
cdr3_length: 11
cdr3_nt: TGTGCCAGCAGCTTACTCAATGAGCAGTTCTTC
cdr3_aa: CASSLLNEQFF

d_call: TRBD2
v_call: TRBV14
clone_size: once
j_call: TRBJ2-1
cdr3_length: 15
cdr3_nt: TGTGCCAGCAGACACACTAGCGGTTCCTACAATGAGCAGTTCTTC
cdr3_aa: CASRHTSGSYNEQFF

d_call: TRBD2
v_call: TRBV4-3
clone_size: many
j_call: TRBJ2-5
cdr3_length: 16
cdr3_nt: TGCGCCAGCAGCCAAGACGGGGTAGCGGGGGGAGAGACCCAGTACTTC
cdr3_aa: CASSQDGVAGGETQYF

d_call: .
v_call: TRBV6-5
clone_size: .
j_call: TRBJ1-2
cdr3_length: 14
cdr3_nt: TGTGCCAGCAGTGACGCCGGGTTACCCTATGGCTACACCTTC
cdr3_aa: CASSDAGLPYGYTF

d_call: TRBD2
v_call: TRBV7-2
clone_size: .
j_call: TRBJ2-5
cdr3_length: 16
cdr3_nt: TGTGCCAGCAGCCAAGGATGGACTAGCGGATCGGCGACCCAGTACTTC
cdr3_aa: CASSQGWTSGSATQYF

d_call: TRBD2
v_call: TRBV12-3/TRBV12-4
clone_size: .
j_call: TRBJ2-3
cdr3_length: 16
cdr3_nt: TGTGCCAGCAGTCCCGCTAGCGGGGGGGCCTCGGATACGCAGTATTTT
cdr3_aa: CASSPASGGASDTQYF

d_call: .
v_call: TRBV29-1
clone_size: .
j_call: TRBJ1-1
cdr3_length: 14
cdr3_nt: TGCAGCGTTTCCTACTGGACGGGGAACACTGAAGCTTTCTTT
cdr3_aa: CSVSYWTGNTEAFF

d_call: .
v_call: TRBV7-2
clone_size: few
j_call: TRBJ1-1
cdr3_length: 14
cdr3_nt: TGTGCCAGCAGTCCTACACCCATGAACACTGAAGCTTTCTTT
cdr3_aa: CASSPTPMNTEAFF

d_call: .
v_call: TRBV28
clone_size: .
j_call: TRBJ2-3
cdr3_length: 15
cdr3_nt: TGTGCCAGCAGTCTGGTTAGCGGACTAAGGGATACGCAGTATTTT
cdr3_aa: CASSLVSGLRDTQYF

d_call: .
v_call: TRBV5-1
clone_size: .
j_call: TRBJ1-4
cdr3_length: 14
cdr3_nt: TGCGCCAGCAGCTTGTCAGGGGAACCTGAAAAACTGTTTTTT
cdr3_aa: CASSLSGEPEKLFF

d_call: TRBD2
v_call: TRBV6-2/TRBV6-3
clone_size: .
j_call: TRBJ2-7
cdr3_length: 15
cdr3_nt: TGTGCCAGCACCCCGGGACTAGCGGTTCCTACCGAGCAGTACTTC
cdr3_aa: CASTPGLAVPTEQYF

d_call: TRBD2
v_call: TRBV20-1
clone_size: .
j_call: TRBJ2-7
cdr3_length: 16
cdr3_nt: TGCAGTGCTAGAAATGCTGCGGGGGGGCTTCGTAACGAGCAGTACTTC
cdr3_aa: CSARNAAGGLRNEQYF

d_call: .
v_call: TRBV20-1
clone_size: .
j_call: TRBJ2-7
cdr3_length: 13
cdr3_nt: TGCAGTGCTAGACTTCCTAGTTCCAACGAGCAGTACTTC
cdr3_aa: CSARLPSSNEQYF

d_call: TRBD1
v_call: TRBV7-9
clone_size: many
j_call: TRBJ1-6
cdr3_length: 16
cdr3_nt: TGTGCCAGCAGCCTTGGACAGGCAGGGGAATATTCACCCCTCCACTTT
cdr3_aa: CASSLGQAGEYSPLHF

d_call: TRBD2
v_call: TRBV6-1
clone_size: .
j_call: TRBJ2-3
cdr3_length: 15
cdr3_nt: TGTGCCAGCAGTAGCGGGGAGATACGCACAGATACGCAGTATTTT
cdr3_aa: CASSSGEIRTDTQYF

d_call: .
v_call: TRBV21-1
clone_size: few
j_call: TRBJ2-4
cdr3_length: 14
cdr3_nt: TGTGCCAGCAGTCCCAGGGGTGCCAAAAACATTCAGTACTTC
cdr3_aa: CASSPRGAKNIQYF

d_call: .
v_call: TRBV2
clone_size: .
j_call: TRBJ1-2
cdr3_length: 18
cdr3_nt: TGTGCCAGCAGTGAAGGCCCTTTGACAGGACGCACCCTGCGGGGCTACACCTTC
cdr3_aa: CASSEGPLTGRTLRGYTF

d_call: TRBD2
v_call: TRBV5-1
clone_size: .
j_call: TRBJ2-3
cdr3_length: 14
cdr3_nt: TGCGCCACCTACCTAGCGGGGGCGACAGATACGCAGTATTTT
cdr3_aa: CATYLAGATDTQYF

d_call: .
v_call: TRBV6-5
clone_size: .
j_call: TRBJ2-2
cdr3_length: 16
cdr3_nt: TGTGCCAGCAGTTACTCGGGGGCGGGGTACACCGGGGAGCTGTTTTTT
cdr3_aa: CASSYSGAGYTGELFF

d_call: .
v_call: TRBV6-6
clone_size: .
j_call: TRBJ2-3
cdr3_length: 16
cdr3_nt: TGTGCCAGCAGTTACCTAGACACCCCAGGGGCAGATACGCAGTATTTT
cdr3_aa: CASSYLDTPGADTQYF

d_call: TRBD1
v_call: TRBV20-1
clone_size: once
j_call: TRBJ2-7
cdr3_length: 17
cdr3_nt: TGCAGTGCTAGAACATGGGGGACCGGGACAGGGAGATACGAGCAGTACTTC
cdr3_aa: CSARTWGTGTGRYEQYF

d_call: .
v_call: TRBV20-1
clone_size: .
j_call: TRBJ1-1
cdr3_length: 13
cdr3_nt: TGCAGTGCCCACCCCGACAAGAACACTGAAGCTTTCTTT
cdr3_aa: CSAHPDKNTEAFF